These 17 T cell receptor beta chains were sequenced from one sample in a study of blood T cell repertoires in COVID-19. The data were produced by immunoSEQ multiplex PCR, yet TCRdb's version contains in-frame clones alone and is incomplete. This table holds 150,000 or so clones, approximately 92% found once. The sample comprised peripheral blood. The receptors come from a young man with COVID-19, enrolled during active disease.

This chain connects TRBV9 to TRBJ2-3; 8 nucleotides match TRBD2. This CDR3 region has 17 residues. Germline CDR1 and CDR2: SGDLS and YYNGEE. V lost 4 bases to trimming and J lost 9 bases; unmatched junction nucleotides: 19. The CDR3 sequence: CASSPGGGRRARGTQYF. As DNA, the CDR3 is TGTGCCAGCAGCCCAGGCGGCGGGAGGAGGGCCCGGGGGACGCAGTATTTT.

The chain is built from TRBV28 and TRBJ2-1, with D hard to call. V was clipped by 2 bases and J by 7 bases, with 6 bases between them. The CDR3 extends over 12 amino acids. The germline V gene has CDR1 MDHEN and CDR2 SYDVKM. The CDR3 coding sequence is TGTGCCAGCAGTTTAAACAGTAATGAGCAGTTCTTC. It codes for CASSLNSNEQFF. The full variable domain, rest sourced from reference TRBV28 and TRBJ2-1, is DVKVTQSSRYLVKRTGEKVFLECVQDMDHENMFWYRQDPGLGLRLIYFSYDVKMKEKGDIPEGYSVSREKKERFSLILESASTNQTSMYLCASSLNSNEQFFGPGTRLTVL.

V gene TRBV7-8 combines with J gene TRBJ2-5; 7 nucleotides align to TRBD2. Trimming cost V 0 bases and J 5 bases; bases outside gene matches: 18. Germline CDR1 reads SGHVS; CDR2 reads FQNEAQ. The CDR3 contains 19 residues. In nucleotides, the CDR3 is TGTGCCAGCAGCTTAGCGGGACCACCAGGGCGCGGGAGAAAGGAGACCCAGTACTTC. Translation: CASSLAGPPGRGRKETQYF.

This clone occurred a few times. The chain carries TRBV27 and TRBJ2-3; 8 bases agree with TRBD1. This CDR3 is 13 amino acids long. Germline V lookup: CDR1 MNHEY, CDR2 SMNVEV (reference sequence). Unmatched junction bases numbered 4, after V lost 5 bases and J lost 6 bases. The CDR3 spells CASSIRGRDTQYF. The CDR3 DNA sequence: TGTGCCAGCAGTATCAGGGGGCGGGATACGCAGTATTTT.

V gene TRBV6-1 combines with J gene TRBJ2-7; 8 positions match TRBD1. Germline CDR1 reads MNHNS; CDR2 reads SASEGT. J was trimmed by 4 bases and V by 0 bases; bases with no gene match: 8. The CDR3 is made up of 16 amino acids. The CDR3 sequence is CASSEAQTGAKYEQYF. CDR3 coding DNA: TGTGCCAGCAGTGAAGCGCAGACAGGGGCAAAGTACGAGCAGTACTTC.

The chain has TRBV30 and TRBJ2-1; a weak D match, TRBD1 (6 bases). The CDR3 length is 13 residues. Germline CDR1 and CDR2: GTSNPN and SVGIG (reference sequence). V dropped 5 bases and J dropped 1 base, with 9 bases sitting between them. The CDR3, as DNA: TGTGCCTGGGAAACAGGGTCCTACAATGAGCAGTTCTTC. This codes for CAWETGSYNEQFF.

The genes are TRBV5-5 and TRBJ2-7; 9 bases map to TRBD1. The trim removed 3 bases at V and 5 bases at J, leaving 6 bases unmatched. Germline CDR1 is SGHKS and CDR2 is YYEKEE (reference sequence). This CDR3 contains 14 residues. CDR3 DNA sequence: TGTGCCAGCAGCTCCGGGACAGGGTGGCACGAGCAGTACTTC. Protein: CASSSGTGWHEQYF. Complete variable domain (other parts from reference TRBV5-5 and TRBJ2-7): DAGVTQSPTHLIKTRGQQVTLRCSPISGHKSVSWYQQVLGQGPQFIFQYYEKEERGRGNFPDRFSARQFPNYSSELNVNALLLGDSALYLCASSSGTGWHEQYFGPGTRLTVT.

The chain has TRBV10-3 and TRBJ2-1; the match to TRBD2 covers 12 bases. This CDR3 has 14 residues. The germline V gene has CDR1 ENHRY and CDR2 SYGVKD. The ends lost 5 bases at V and 7 bases at J; junction bases unmatched: 3. The CDR3, as DNA: TGTGCCATCAGTAGCCTAGCGGGAGGGAATGAGCAGTTCTTC. Translated: CAISSLAGGNEQFF.

This chain uses TRBV11-1 with TRBJ1-1; D uncertain. Trimming took off 0 bases at V and 3 bases at J, with 8 bases between the two ends. The CDR3 length is 14 residues. Germline values: CDR1 SGHAT, CDR2 FQDESV (reference sequence). The CDR3 DNA reads as TGTGCCAGCAGCTTAGCAGAGATATACACTGAAGCTTTCTTT. This encodes CASSLAEIYTEAFF. The full variable domain, its missing parts supplied by reference TRBV11-1 and TRBJ1-1, is EAEVAQSPRYKITEKSQAVAFWCDPISGHATLYWYRQILGQGPELLVQFQDESVVDDSQLPKDRFSAERLKGVDSTLKIQPAELGDSAMYLCASSLAEIYTEAFFGQGTRLTVV.

The J gene is TRBJ2-7, the V gene TRBV5-1; D call uncertain. The CDR3 sequence is 12 residues long. CDR1 and CDR2 from the germline V gene are SGHRS and YFSETQ. Trimming stripped 0 bases from V and 3 bases from J, with 4 bases between. CDR3 in DNA: TGCGCCAGCAGCTTGGACTTCTACGAGCAGTACTTC. Translated: CASSLDFYEQYF. Looking up the rest from reference TRBV5-1 and TRBJ2-7 gives the full variable domain: KAGVTQTPRYLIKTRGQQVTLSCSPISGHRSVSWYQQTPGQGLQFLFEYFSETQRNKGNFPGRFSGRQFSNSRSEMNVSTLELGDSALYLCASSLDFYEQYFGPGTRLTVT.

This chain uses TRBV15 with TRBJ2-2; 10 bases agree with TRBD2. Germline CDR1 and CDR2: LNHNV and YYDKDF (reference sequence). This CDR3 region has 15 residues. V was clipped by 5 bases and J by 1 base; unmatched bases: 1. The CDR3 DNA sequence: TGTGCCACCAGCCCTAGCGGGGGGAACACCGGGGAGCTGTTTTTT. This encodes CATSPSGGNTGELFF.

The J gene is TRBJ1-1, the V gene TRBV6-1; maybe TRBD1 (5 bases). The germline CDR1 and CDR2 sequences are MNHNS and SASEGT. The CDR3 length is 15 residues. The ends were cut back, 1 base at V and 5 bases at J, with 14 bases in the middle. CDR3 residues: CASSEGIPGQTEAFF. In DNA, the CDR3 is TGTGCCAGCAGTGAAGGCATCCCAGGGCAGACTGAAGCTTTCTTT.

V usage is TRBV5-1 and J usage is TRBJ2-5, with 7 bases fitting TRBD2. This CDR3 comprises 15 residues. CDR1 is SGHRS and CDR2 is YFSETQ in the germline V gene. J gave up 2 bases and V 4 bases, and 8 bases lay outside the gene matches. CDR3 bases: TGCGCCAGCAGCCGCTTTTTGGGGGGGCAAGAGACCCAGTACTTC. It specifies CASSRFLGGQETQYF.

CDR3 residues: CASSLDLAGTEAFF. The DNA of the CDR3 is TGCGCCAGCAGCTTGGATCTGGCGGGCACTGAAGCTTTCTTT. The chain carries TRBV5-1 and TRBJ1-1; D is unresolved. V was clipped by 0 bases and J by 4 bases, with 10 bases between them. The CDR3 loop spans 14 amino acids. The germline CDR1 and CDR2 sequences are SGHRS and YFSETQ. The complete variable domain, with remaining parts taken from reference TRBV5-1 and TRBJ1-1, reads KAGVTQTPRYLIKTRGQQVTLSCSPISGHRSVSWYQQTPGQGLQFLFEYFSETQRNKGNFPGRFSGRQFSNSRSEMNVSTLELGDSALYLCASSLDLAGTEAFFGQGTRLTVV.

The chain joins TRBV28 to TRBJ2-3, with 11 bases aligning to TRBD2. Germline-derived CDR1 and CDR2 are MDHEN and SYDVKM. V lost 4 bases to trimming and J lost 3 bases; unmatched junction nucleotides: 3. The CDR3 is made up of 15 amino acids. CDR3 residues: CASSSVAGGTDTQYF. CDR3 DNA sequence: TGTGCCAGCAGTTCCGTAGCGGGAGGGACAGATACGCAGTATTTT.

The V call is TRBV20-1, the J call TRBJ2-1; 7 nucleotides align to TRBD1. CDR1 and CDR2 from the germline V gene are DFQATT and SNEGSKA (reference sequence). The ends lost 4 bases at V and 9 bases at J; junction bases unmatched: 3. The CDR3 is 11 amino acids. DNA of the CDR3: TGCAGTGCTATACAGGGGTTTGAGCAGTTCTTC. Encoded protein: CSAIQGFEQFF.

J is TRBJ2-3 and V is TRBV5-6; TRBD2 agrees at 11 bases. Germline CDR1 and CDR2: SGHDT and YYEEEE. The V segment lost 0 bases and the J segment 6 bases; nucleotides outside the gene matches: 6. The length of the CDR3 is 16 residues. CDR3 sequence (DNA): TGTGCCAGCAGCTTGGGTCTGACTAGCGGGACGGATACGCAGTATTTT. It is translated as CASSLGLTSGTDTQYF.